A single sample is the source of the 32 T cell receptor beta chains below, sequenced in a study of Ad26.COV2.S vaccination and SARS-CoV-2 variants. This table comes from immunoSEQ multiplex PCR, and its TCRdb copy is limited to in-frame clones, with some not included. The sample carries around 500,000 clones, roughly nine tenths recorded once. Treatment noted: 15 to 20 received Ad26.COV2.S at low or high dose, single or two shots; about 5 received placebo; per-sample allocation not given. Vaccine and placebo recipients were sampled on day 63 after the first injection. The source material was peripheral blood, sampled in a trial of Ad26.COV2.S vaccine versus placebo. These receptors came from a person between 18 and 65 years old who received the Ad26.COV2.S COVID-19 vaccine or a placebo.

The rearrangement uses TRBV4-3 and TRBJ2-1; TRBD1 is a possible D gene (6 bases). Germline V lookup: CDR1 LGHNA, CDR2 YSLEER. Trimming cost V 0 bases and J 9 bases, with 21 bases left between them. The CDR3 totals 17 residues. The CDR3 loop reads CASSQEGLRQGTFEQFF. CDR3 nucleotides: TGCGCCAGCAGCCAAGAAGGTCTTCGTCAGGGGACCTTTGAGCAGTTCTTC.

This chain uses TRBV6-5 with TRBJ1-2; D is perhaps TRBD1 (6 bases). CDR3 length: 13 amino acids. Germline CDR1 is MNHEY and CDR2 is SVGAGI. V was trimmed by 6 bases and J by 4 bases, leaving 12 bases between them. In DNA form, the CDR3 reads TGTGCCAGCAGAAGGACAGCGACCTATGGCTACACCTTC. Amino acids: CASRRTATYGYTF.

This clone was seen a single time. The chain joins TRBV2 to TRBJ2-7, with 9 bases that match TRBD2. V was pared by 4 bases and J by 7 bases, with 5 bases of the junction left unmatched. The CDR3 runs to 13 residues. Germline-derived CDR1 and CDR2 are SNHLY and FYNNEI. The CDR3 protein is CASSGGGAREQYF. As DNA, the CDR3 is TGTGCCAGCAGTGGCGGGGGGGCGAGAGAGCAGTACTTC.

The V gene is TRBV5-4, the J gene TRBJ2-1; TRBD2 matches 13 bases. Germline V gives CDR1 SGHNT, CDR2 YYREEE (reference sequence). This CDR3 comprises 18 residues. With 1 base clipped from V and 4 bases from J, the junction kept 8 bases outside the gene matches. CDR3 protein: CASSLRGLAGRDYNEQFF. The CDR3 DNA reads TGTGCCAGCAGCTTGAGGGGACTAGCGGGGAGAGATTACAATGAGCAGTTCTTC. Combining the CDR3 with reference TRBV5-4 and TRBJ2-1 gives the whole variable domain ETGVTQSPTHLIKTRGQQVTLRCSSQSGHNTVSWYQQALGQGPQFIFQYYREEENGRGNFPPRFSGLQFPNYSSELNVNALELDDSALYLCASSLRGLAGRDYNEQFFGPGTRLTVL.

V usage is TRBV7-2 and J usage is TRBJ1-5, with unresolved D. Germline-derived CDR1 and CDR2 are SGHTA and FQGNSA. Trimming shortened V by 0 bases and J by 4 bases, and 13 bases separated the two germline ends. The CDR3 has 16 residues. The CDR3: CASSLAGWRNNQPQHF. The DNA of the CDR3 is TGTGCCAGCAGCTTAGCGGGTTGGCGGAATAATCAGCCCCAGCATTTT.

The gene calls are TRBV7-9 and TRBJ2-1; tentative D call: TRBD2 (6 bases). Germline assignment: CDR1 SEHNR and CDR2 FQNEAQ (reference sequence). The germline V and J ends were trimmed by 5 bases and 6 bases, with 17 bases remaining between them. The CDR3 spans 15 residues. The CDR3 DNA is TGTGCCAGCAGCCTCCGGACTATCGAGGCCAATGAGCAGTTCTTC. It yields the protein CASSLRTIEANEQFF.

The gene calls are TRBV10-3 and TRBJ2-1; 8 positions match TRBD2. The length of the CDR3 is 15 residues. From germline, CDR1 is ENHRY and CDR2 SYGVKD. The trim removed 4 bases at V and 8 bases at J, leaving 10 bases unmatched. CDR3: CAISGQAGVGDEQFF. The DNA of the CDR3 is TGTGCCATCAGTGGCCAAGCGGGAGTAGGGGATGAGCAGTTCTTC.

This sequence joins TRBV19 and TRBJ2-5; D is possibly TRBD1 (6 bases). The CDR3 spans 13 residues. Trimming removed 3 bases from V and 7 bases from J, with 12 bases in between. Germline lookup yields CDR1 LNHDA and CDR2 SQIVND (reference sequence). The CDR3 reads CASSMGAWGTQYF. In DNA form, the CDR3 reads TGTGCCAGTAGTATGGGGGCCTGGGGGACCCAGTACTTC. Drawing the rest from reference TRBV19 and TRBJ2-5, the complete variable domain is DGGITQSPKYLFRKEGQNVTLSCEQNLNHDAMYWYRQDPGQGLRLIYYSQIVNDFQKGDIAEGYSVSREKKESFPLTVTSAQKNPTAFYLCASSMGAWGTQYFGPGTRLLVL.

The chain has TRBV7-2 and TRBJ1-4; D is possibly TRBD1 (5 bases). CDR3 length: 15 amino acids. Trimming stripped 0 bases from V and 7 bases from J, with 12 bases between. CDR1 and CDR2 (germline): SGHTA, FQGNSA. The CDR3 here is CASSLAGGVSEKLFF. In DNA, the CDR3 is TGTGCCAGCAGCTTAGCCGGGGGAGTGAGTGAAAAACTGTTTTTT.

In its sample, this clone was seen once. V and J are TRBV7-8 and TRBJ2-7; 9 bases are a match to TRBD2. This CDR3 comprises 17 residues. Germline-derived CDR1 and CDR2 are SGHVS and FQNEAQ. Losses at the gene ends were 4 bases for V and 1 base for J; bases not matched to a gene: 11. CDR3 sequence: CASSSEHLAGPSYEQYF. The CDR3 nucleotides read TGTGCCAGCAGCTCCGAGCACCTAGCGGGGCCTTCCTACGAGCAGTACTTC.

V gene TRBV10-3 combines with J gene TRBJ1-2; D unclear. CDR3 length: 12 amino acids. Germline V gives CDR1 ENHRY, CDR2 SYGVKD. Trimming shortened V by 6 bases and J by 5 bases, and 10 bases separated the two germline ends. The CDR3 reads CAIRIGLYGYTF. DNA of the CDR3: TGTGCCATCAGGATCGGCCTATATGGCTACACCTTC.

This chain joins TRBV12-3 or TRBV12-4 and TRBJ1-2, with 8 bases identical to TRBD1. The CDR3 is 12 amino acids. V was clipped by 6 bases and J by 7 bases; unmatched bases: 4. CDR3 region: CASSYDRGGYTF. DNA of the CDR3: TGTGCCAGCAGCTACGACAGGGGTGGCTACACCTTC.

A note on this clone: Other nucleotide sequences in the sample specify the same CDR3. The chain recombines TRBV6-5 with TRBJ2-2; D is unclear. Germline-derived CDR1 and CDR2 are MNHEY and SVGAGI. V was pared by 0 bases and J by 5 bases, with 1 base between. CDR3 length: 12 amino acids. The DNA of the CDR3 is TGTGCCAGCAGTTACTCAACCGGGGAGCTGTTTTTT. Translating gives CASSYSTGELFF.

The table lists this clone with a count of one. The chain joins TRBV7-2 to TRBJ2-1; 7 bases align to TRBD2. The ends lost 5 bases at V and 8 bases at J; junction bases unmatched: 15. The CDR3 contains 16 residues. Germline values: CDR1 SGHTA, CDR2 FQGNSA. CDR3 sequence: CASSPISGPNPHEQFF. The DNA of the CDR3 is TGTGCCAGCAGCCCGATTAGCGGGCCGAACCCCCATGAGCAGTTCTTC.

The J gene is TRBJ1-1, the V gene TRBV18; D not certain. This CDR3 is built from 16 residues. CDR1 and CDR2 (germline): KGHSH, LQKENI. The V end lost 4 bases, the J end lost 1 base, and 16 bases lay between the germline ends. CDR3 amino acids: CASSLGRVDRNTEAFF. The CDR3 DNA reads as TGTGCCAGCTCACTGGGAAGGGTGGACCGGAACACTGAAGCTTTCTTT.

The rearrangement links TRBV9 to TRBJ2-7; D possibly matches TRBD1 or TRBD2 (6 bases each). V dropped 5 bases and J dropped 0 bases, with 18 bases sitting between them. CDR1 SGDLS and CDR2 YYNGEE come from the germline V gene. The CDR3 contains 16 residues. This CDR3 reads CASSPGELGASYEQYF. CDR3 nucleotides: TGTGCCAGCAGTCCGGGGGAATTGGGGGCCTCCTACGAGCAGTACTTC. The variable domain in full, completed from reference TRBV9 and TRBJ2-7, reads DSGVTQTPKHLITATGQRVTLRCSPRSGDLSVYWYQQSLDQGLQFLIQYYNGEERAKGNILERFSAQQFPDLHSELNLSSLELGDSALYFCASSPGELGASYEQYFGPGTRLTVT.

The CDR3 DNA sequence: TGTGCCAGCAGCTTAAGGGGTACTATCGCGGCTTTCTTT. It encodes CASSLRGTIAAFF. The chain links TRBV7-8 to TRBJ1-1; perhaps TRBD1 as D (5 bases). The CDR3 loop spans 13 amino acids. Germline CDR1 is SGHVS and CDR2 is FQNEAQ. V was pared by 2 bases and J by 11 bases, with 15 bases between.

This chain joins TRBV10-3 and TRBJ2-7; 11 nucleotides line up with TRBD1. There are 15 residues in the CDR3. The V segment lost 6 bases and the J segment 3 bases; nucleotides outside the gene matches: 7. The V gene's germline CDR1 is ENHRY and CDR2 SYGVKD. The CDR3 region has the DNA TGTGCCATCAGCGAAGCCGGGACAGGGGGCTACGAGCAGTACTTC. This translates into CAISEAGTGGYEQYF.

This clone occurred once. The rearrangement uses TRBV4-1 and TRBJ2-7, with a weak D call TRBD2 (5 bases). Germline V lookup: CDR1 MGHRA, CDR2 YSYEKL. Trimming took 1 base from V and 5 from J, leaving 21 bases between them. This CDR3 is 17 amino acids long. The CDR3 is CASSQGNRDPGVDEQYF. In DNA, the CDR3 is TGCGCCAGCAGCCAAGGAAACCGGGATCCGGGCGTCGACGAGCAGTACTTC.

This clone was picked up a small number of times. In DNA form, the CDR3 reads TGTGCCAGCAGCGGGACAGAAGGTGGCTACACCTTC. Its translation: CASSGTEGGYTF. This sequence joins TRBV12-3 or TRBV12-4 and TRBJ1-2; 7 bases line up with TRBD1. The junction had 5 bases not matched to a gene; V was cut back by 6 bases and J by 7 bases. The length of the CDR3 is 12 residues.

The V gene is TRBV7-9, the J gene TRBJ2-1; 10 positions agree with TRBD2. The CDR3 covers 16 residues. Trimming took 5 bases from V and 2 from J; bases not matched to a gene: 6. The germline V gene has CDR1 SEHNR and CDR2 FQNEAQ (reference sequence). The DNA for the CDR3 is TGTGCCAGCAGCACCGCCGGGACTAGCGCCTACAATGAGCAGTTCTTC. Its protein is CASSTAGTSAYNEQFF.

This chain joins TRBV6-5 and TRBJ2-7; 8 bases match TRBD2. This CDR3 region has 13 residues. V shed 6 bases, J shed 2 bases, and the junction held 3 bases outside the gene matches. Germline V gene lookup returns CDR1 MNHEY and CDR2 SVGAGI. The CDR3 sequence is CASRRAGAYEQYF. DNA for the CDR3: TGTGCCAGCAGACGAGCGGGGGCCTACGAGCAGTACTTC.

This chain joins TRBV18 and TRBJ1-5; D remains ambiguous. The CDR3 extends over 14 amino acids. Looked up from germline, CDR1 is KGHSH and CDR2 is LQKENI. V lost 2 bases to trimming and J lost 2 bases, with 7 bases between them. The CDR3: CASSPYNGNQPQHF. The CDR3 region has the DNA TGTGCCAGCTCACCATACAACGGCAATCAGCCCCAGCATTTT.

CDR3 in DNA: TGTGCCAGCAGCGTAGTAGCGGGGTCATACGAGCAGTACTTC. Translating gives CASSVVAGSYEQYF. The gene calls are TRBV9 and TRBJ2-7, with 8 bases identical to TRBD2. The CDR3 spans 14 residues. V was clipped by 0 bases and J by 4 bases; unmatched bases: 3. Germline V CDR1 and CDR2: SGDLS, YYNGEE.

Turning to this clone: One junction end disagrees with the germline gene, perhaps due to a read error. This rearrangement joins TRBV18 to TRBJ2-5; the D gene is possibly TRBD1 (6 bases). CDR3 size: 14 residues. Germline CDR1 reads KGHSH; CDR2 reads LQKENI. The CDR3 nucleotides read TGTGCCAGCTCGCCACAGGGAGTTCAAGAGACCCAGTACTTC. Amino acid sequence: CASSPQGVQETQYF.

The CDR3 bases are TGTGCCAGCAGCTTAGCAGGGCACACTGAAGCTTTCTTT. As protein: CASSLAGHTEAFF. The chain uses TRBV7-2 and TRBJ1-1, with no clear D. With 0 bases removed from V and 3 bases from J, the gap between germline ends came to 5 bases. Germline values: CDR1 SGHTA, CDR2 FQGNSA. The CDR3 covers 13 residues.

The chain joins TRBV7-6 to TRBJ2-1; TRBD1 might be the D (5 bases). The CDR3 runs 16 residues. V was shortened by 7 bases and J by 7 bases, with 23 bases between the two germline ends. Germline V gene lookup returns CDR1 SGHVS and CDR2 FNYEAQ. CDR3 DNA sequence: TGTGCCAGCACCCCCCTCTCCGGGCAGGGTGTGAATGAGCAGTTCTTC. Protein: CASTPLSGQGVNEQFF.

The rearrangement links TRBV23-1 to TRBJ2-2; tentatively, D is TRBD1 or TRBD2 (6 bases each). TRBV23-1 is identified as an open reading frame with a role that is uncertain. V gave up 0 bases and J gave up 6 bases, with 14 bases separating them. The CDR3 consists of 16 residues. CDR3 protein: CASSQSERGPPGELFF. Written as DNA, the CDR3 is TGCGCCAGCAGTCAATCGGAACGGGGGCCTCCCGGGGAGCTGTTTTTT.

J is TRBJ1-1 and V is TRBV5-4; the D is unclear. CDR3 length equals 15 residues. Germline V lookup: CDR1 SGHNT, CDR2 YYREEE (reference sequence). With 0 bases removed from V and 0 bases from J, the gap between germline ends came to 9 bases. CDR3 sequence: CASSLEQRMNTEAFF. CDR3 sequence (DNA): TGTGCCAGCAGCTTGGAACAAAGGATGAACACTGAAGCTTTCTTT.

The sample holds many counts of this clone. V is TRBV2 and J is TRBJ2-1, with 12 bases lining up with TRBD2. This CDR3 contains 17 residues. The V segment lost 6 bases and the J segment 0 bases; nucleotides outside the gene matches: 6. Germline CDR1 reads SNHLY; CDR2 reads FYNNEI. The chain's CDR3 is CASRSGTSGPSYNEQFF. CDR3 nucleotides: TGTGCCAGCAGATCCGGGACTAGCGGGCCCTCCTACAATGAGCAGTTCTTC. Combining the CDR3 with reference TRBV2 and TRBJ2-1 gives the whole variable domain EPEVTQTPSHQVTQMGQEVILRCVPISNHLYFYWYRQILGQKVEFLVSFYNNEISEKSEIFDDQFSVERPDGSNFTLKIRSTKLEDSAMYFCASRSGTSGPSYNEQFFGPGTRLTVL.

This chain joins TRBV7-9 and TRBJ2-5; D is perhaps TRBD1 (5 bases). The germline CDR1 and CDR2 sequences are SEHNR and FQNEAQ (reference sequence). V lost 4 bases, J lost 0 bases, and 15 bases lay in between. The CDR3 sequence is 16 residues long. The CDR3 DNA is TGTGCCAGCAGCTCGAACCCCGGACAAAACCAAGAGACCCAGTACTTC. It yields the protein CASSSNPGQNQETQYF.

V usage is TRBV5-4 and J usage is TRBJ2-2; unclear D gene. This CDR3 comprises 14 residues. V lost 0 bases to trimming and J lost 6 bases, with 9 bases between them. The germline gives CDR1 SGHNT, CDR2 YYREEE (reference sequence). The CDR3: CASSLGIPPGELFF. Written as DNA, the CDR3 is TGTGCCAGCAGCTTGGGGATACCACCCGGGGAGCTGTTTTTT.